The rows below give T cell receptor beta chains drawn from one sample of a study of OX40 agonist ivuxolimab in advanced cancers. Libraries were prepared by immunoSEQ multiplex PCR; TCRdb keeps only in-frame clonotypes and omits some of them. This sample has around 71,000 clones, with about 88% found just once. This material consisted of CD4+ or CD8+ T cells sorted from blood, taken in a trial of the OX40 agonist ivuxolimab. The receptor set was obtained from an adult with an advanced solid tumor such as melanoma, head and neck, liver or kidney cancer. Each CDR3 is given with its conserved first and last residue. The D gene is left open where the match is weak. Clone size is given for some rows only: seen once, a few or many times, or a class if the clone is expanded.

v_call	clone_size	j_call	d_call	cdr3_nt	cdr3_aa
TRBV7-2	NA	TRBJ2-3	NA	TGTGCCAGCAACCCGCTGGGGACGTGGGAAGATACGCAGTATTTT	CASNPLGTWEDTQYF
TRBV6-6	NA	TRBJ2-1	NA	TGTGCCAGCAGCCCCACAGGAAATGAGCAGTTCTTC	CASSPTGNEQFF
TRBV28	NA	TRBJ2-5	TRBD1	TGTGCCAGCAGTTCCCCGAGGGGGCTAGAGACCCAGTACTTC	CASSSPRGLETQYF
TRBV27	NA	TRBJ2-2	NA	TGTGCCAGCAGTCTTCTCAGGTCCGGGGAGCTGTTTTTT	CASSLLRSGELFF
TRBV4-1	NA	TRBJ1-3	NA	TGCGCCAGCAGCGCACTCGGGGTAAGCTCTGGAAACACCATATATTTT	CASSALGVSSGNTIYF
TRBV4-1	few	TRBJ2-7	NA	TGCGCCAGCAGCCGGCTGGTAGGCGGACGCGAGCAGTACTTC	CASSRLVGGREQYF
TRBV5-4	NA	TRBJ1-1	NA	TGTGCCAGCAGCCACGACCGGTTAAGGACTGAAGCTTTCTTT	CASSHDRLRTEAFF
TRBV5-5	NA	TRBJ2-7	NA	TGTGCCAGCAGCTTGGGGCAGGGTTTCTACGAGCAGTACTTC	CASSLGQGFYEQYF
TRBV7-8	NA	TRBJ2-6	NA	TGTGCCAGCAGCCTCGGGGGCGGAGGGGCCAACGTCCTGACTTTC	CASSLGGGGANVLTF
TRBV7-8	NA	TRBJ2-7	TRBD2	TGTGCCAGCAGCTCCTGGACTAGCGGGACCTACGAGCAGTACTTC	CASSSWTSGTYEQYF